These T cell receptor beta chains were read from a single sample in a study of T cell repertoires in cytomegalovirus infection. In TCRdb, the reads were re-called with MiXCR into one record per CDR3 protein. This repertoire shows about 740,000 distinct CDR3 sequences, about a third found once; its top ten account for under 3.5%. The sample comprised PBMCs. These receptors all stem from a human donor in good health (CMV status not recorded). Some clones in this sample may be carry-over from other donors' samples. Each CDR3 is given with its conserved first and last residue. Each record gives: D gene, clone size, V gene, J gene, CDR3 DNA, CDR3 protein. A D gene is named only where the DNA matches it firmly. Some rows have no size entry. The others give once, few or many, or a class for an expanded clone.

d_gene: -; abundance: few; v_gene: TRBV7-8; j_gene: TRBJ1-5; CDR3nt: TGTGCCAGCAGCTTAGCCACCGGGGCAAATAGCAATCAGCCCCAGCATTTT; CDR3aa: CASSLATGANSNQPQHF
d_gene: TRBD1; abundance: -; v_gene: TRBV11-2; j_gene: TRBJ2-5; CDR3nt: TGTGCCAGCAGCTTAGGGACAGGTTTCCCTCAAGAGACCCAGTACTTC; CDR3aa: CASSLGTGFPQETQYF
d_gene: -; abundance: -; v_gene: TRBV6-6; j_gene: TRBJ2-2; CDR3nt: TGTGCCAGCGGGTTAGACACCGGGGAGCTGTTTTTT; CDR3aa: CASGLDTGELFF
d_gene: -; abundance: few; v_gene: TRBV7-8; j_gene: TRBJ1-6; CDR3nt: TGTGCCAGCAGAGCTGGGGGGCCTCCCCTCCACTTT; CDR3aa: CASRAGGPPLHF
d_gene: -; abundance: once; v_gene: TRBV28; j_gene: TRBJ1-3; CDR3nt: TGTGCCAGCACCCCGTCGGGACAACCTGGGAACACCATATATTTT; CDR3aa: CASTPSGQPGNTIYF
d_gene: TRBD2; abundance: -; v_gene: TRBV9; j_gene: TRBJ2-3; CDR3nt: TGTGCCAGCAGCCAAACTAGCGGGGCAGATACGCAGTATTTT; CDR3aa: CASSQTSGADTQYF
d_gene: -; abundance: few; v_gene: TRBV6-5; j_gene: TRBJ1-6; CDR3nt: TGTGCCAGCAGTTACCTGGGGAACAGGGAGAATTCACCCCTCCACTTT; CDR3aa: CASSYLGNRENSPLHF
d_gene: -; abundance: few; v_gene: TRBV28; j_gene: TRBJ2-2; CDR3nt: TGTGCCAGCAGTTTATCGGCAGGATATACCGGGGAGCTGTTTTTT; CDR3aa: CASSLSAGYTGELFF
d_gene: TRBD1; abundance: few; v_gene: TRBV7-2; j_gene: TRBJ2-2; CDR3nt: TGTGCCAGCAGCTTAGGATCACAGGGGACCACCGGGGAGCTGTTTTTT; CDR3aa: CASSLGSQGTTGELFF
d_gene: -; abundance: -; v_gene: TRBV5-8; j_gene: TRBJ2-4; CDR3nt: TGTGCCAGCAGCGGATCGCCCGGGCGGGACATTCAGTACTTC; CDR3aa: CASSGSPGRDIQYF
d_gene: TRBD2; abundance: few; v_gene: TRBV27; j_gene: TRBJ2-5; CDR3nt: TGTGCCAGCAGTCACCGACTAGCGGGGGGGCTCCGAGAGACCCAGTACTTC; CDR3aa: CASSHRLAGGLRETQYF
d_gene: -; abundance: few; v_gene: TRBV7-2; j_gene: TRBJ2-3; CDR3nt: TGTGCCAGCAGCTTAGGCCTAGCGACTAGCACAGATACGCAGTATTTT; CDR3aa: CASSLGLATSTDTQYF
d_gene: -; abundance: -; v_gene: TRBV15; j_gene: TRBJ2-7; CDR3nt: TGTGCCACCAGCAGGCAGCCCTACGAGCAGTACTTC; CDR3aa: CATSRQPYEQYF
d_gene: -; abundance: few; v_gene: TRBV28; j_gene: TRBJ2-6; CDR3nt: TGTGCCAGCAATCCGGTTGGGGCCAACGTCCTGACTTTC; CDR3aa: CASNPVGANVLTF
d_gene: -; abundance: few; v_gene: TRBV11-3; j_gene: TRBJ1-3; CDR3nt: TGTGCCAGCAGCTTAGATCACGGACAGTCCGGAAACACCATATATTTT; CDR3aa: CASSLDHGQSGNTIYF
d_gene: TRBD1; abundance: -; v_gene: TRBV6-2/TRBV6-3; j_gene: TRBJ2-7; CDR3nt: TGTGCCAGCAGTCCGGACAGGGGAGACGAGCAGTACTTC; CDR3aa: CASSPDRGDEQYF
d_gene: -; abundance: few; v_gene: TRBV3-1; j_gene: TRBJ2-5; CDR3nt: TGTGCCAGCAGCCAAGATTGGGGACCCCCCGGGGAGACCCAGTACTTC; CDR3aa: CASSQDWGPPGETQYF
d_gene: TRBD1; abundance: few; v_gene: TRBV7-2; j_gene: TRBJ1-2; CDR3nt: TGTGCCAGCAGCTCCCAAGGGGACAGCTATGGCTACACCTTC; CDR3aa: CASSSQGDSYGYTF
d_gene: TRBD2; abundance: few; v_gene: TRBV5-4; j_gene: TRBJ2-2; CDR3nt: TGTGCCAGCAGCTTGGGGGGACTAGCGGGATTGAACACCGGGGAGCTGTTTTTT; CDR3aa: CASSLGGLAGLNTGELFF
d_gene: -; abundance: -; v_gene: TRBV12-3/TRBV12-4; j_gene: TRBJ2-3; CDR3nt: TGTGCCAGCAGCATCGGGGGTATGGCAGATACGCAGTATTTT; CDR3aa: CASSIGGMADTQYF
d_gene: TRBD1; abundance: few; v_gene: TRBV29-1; j_gene: TRBJ2-7; CDR3nt: TGCAGCATCGACAGGGGCGGACACGAGCAGTACTTC; CDR3aa: CSIDRGGHEQYF
d_gene: TRBD1; abundance: few; v_gene: TRBV7-2; j_gene: TRBJ1-4; CDR3nt: TGTGCCAGCGGGAAACAGGGGAGATGGGATGAAAAACTGTTTTTT; CDR3aa: CASGKQGRWDEKLFF
d_gene: -; abundance: -; v_gene: TRBV2; j_gene: TRBJ2-1; CDR3nt: TGTGCCAGCAGTCGGGACAAGCCCTACAATGAGCAGTTCTTC; CDR3aa: CASSRDKPYNEQFF
d_gene: -; abundance: -; v_gene: TRBV28; j_gene: TRBJ1-5; CDR3nt: TGTGCCAGCAGTGGCCAGGCAGTCTCACGGCCCCAGCATTTT; CDR3aa: CASSGQAVSRPQHF
d_gene: -; abundance: -; v_gene: TRBV7-9; j_gene: TRBJ2-2; CDR3nt: TGTGCCAGCAGCTTAGCGGGGGACCTTCTCCCCCCCCTTAACACCGGGGAGCTGTTTTTT; CDR3aa: CASSLAGDLLPPLNTGELFF
d_gene: TRBD2; abundance: few; v_gene: TRBV19; j_gene: TRBJ2-1; CDR3nt: TGTGCCAGTAGGACTTTAGCGGGGGGCAGCAATGAGCAGTTCTTC; CDR3aa: CASRTLAGGSNEQFF
d_gene: -; abundance: few; v_gene: TRBV14; j_gene: TRBJ2-2; CDR3nt: TGTGCCAGCAGCCGCGGTGGCCGGGAGCTGTTTTTT; CDR3aa: CASSRGGRELFF
d_gene: -; abundance: few; v_gene: TRBV7-9; j_gene: TRBJ2-6; CDR3nt: TGTGCCAGCAGCTTGACAGTTGGGGCCAACGTCCTGACTTTC; CDR3aa: CASSLTVGANVLTF
d_gene: TRBD1; abundance: many; v_gene: TRBV7-2; j_gene: TRBJ1-6; CDR3nt: TGTGCCAGCAGCTTACCGGGACAGAATTCACCCCTCCACTTT; CDR3aa: CASSLPGQNSPLHF
d_gene: -; abundance: -; v_gene: TRBV15; j_gene: TRBJ1-2; CDR3nt: TGTGCCACCAGCAGAGAGGCGGGAGACTATGGCTACACCTTC; CDR3aa: CATSREAGDYGYTF
d_gene: TRBD2; abundance: -; v_gene: TRBV5-5; j_gene: TRBJ2-4; CDR3nt: TGTGCCAGCAGCCCCCCGGGGGGGAGTGGGAACATTCAGTACTTC; CDR3aa: CASSPPGGSGNIQYF
d_gene: -; abundance: -; v_gene: TRBV20-1; j_gene: TRBJ1-1; CDR3nt: TGCGGTGCTAGAGATCTCGGTCTTCAGGACACTGAAGCTTTATTT; CDR3aa: CGARDLGLQDTEALF
d_gene: -; abundance: -; v_gene: TRBV20-1; j_gene: TRBJ2-7; CDR3nt: TGCAGTGCTAGCGGAGCAGGGGCCTCCTACGAGCAGTACTTC; CDR3aa: CSASGAGASYEQYF
d_gene: -; abundance: few; v_gene: TRBV19; j_gene: TRBJ1-1; CDR3nt: TGTGCCAGTAGTTTTTTGCCAAGCAAGAACACTGAAGCTTTCTTT; CDR3aa: CASSFLPSKNTEAFF
d_gene: -; abundance: few; v_gene: TRBV28; j_gene: TRBJ2-5; CDR3nt: TGTGCCAGCAGTTTACTGCGGGGGCCGGGGGAGACCCAGTACTTC; CDR3aa: CASSLLRGPGETQYF
d_gene: TRBD1; abundance: few; v_gene: TRBV10-3; j_gene: TRBJ2-6; CDR3nt: TGTGCCATCAGTGACCCTATTGCGGGACAGGGGGCTTCTGGGGCCAACGTCCTGACTTTC; CDR3aa: CAISDPIAGQGASGANVLTF
d_gene: -; abundance: many; v_gene: TRBV7-8; j_gene: TRBJ1-5; CDR3nt: TGTGCCAGCAGCTTTGTGGGGAATCAGCCCCAGCATTTT; CDR3aa: CASSFVGNQPQHF
d_gene: TRBD2; abundance: few; v_gene: TRBV11-2; j_gene: TRBJ2-5; CDR3nt: TGTGCCAGCAGCTTAGAAATAGCGGGGAAGACCCAGTACTTC; CDR3aa: CASSLEIAGKTQYF
d_gene: -; abundance: few; v_gene: TRBV2; j_gene: TRBJ1-1; CDR3nt: TGTGCCAGCGCGGAAACAAGGCCTGAAGCTTTCTTT; CDR3aa: CASAETRPEAFF
d_gene: -; abundance: -; v_gene: TRBV30; j_gene: TRBJ1-2; CDR3nt: TGTGCCTGGAGTGTTATGTGGGAGATCGGCTATGGCTACACCTTC; CDR3aa: CAWSVMWEIGYGYTF
d_gene: TRBD2; abundance: -; v_gene: TRBV12-3/TRBV12-4; j_gene: TRBJ2-5; CDR3nt: TGTGCCAGCAGTCCGGGCCAGACTAGCGGGGGGTTGACCCAGTACTTC; CDR3aa: CASSPGQTSGGLTQYF
d_gene: -; abundance: -; v_gene: TRBV24-1; j_gene: TRBJ1-5; CDR3nt: TGTGCCACCAGTCAAACGAAGCATCAGCCCCAGCATTTT; CDR3aa: CATSQTKHQPQHF
d_gene: TRBD2; abundance: -; v_gene: TRBV27; j_gene: TRBJ2-5; CDR3nt: TGTGCCAGCAGTCCGATCGGACTAGCGGGCCACCCAGAGACCCAGTACTTC; CDR3aa: CASSPIGLAGHPETQYF
d_gene: -; abundance: -; v_gene: TRBV2; j_gene: TRBJ2-7; CDR3nt: TGTGCCAGCAGTGATACAGAAAACGAGCAGTACTTC; CDR3aa: CASSDTENEQYF
d_gene: -; abundance: -; v_gene: TRBV11-1; j_gene: TRBJ2-1; CDR3nt: TGTGCCAGCAGCTCCCGGGACATAACCTACAATGAGCAGTTCTTC; CDR3aa: CASSSRDITYNEQFF
d_gene: -; abundance: -; v_gene: TRBV14; j_gene: TRBJ2-1; CDR3nt: TGTGCCAGCAGCCAAAATCCGGGATGGGACTACAATGAGCAGTTCTTC; CDR3aa: CASSQNPGWDYNEQFF
d_gene: -; abundance: once; v_gene: TRBV9; j_gene: TRBJ1-1; CDR3nt: TGTGCCAGCAGCCAAACCCGGAACACTGAAGCTTTCTTT; CDR3aa: CASSQTRNTEAFF
d_gene: -; abundance: -; v_gene: TRBV5-1; j_gene: TRBJ2-6; CDR3nt: TGCGCCAGTCAGACCGGGGGTGGGGCCAACGTCCTGACTTTC; CDR3aa: CASQTGGGANVLTF